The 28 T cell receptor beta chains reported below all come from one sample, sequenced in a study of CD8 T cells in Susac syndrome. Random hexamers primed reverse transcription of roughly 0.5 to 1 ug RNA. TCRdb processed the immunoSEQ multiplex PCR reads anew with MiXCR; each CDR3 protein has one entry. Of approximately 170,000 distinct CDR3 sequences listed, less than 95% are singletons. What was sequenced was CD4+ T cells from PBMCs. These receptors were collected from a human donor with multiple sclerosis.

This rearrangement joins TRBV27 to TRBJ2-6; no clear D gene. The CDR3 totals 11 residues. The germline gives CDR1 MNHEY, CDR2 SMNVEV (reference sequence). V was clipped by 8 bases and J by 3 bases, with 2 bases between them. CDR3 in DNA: TGTGCCAGCGGTGGGGCCAACGTCCTGACTTTC. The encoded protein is CASGGANVLTF.

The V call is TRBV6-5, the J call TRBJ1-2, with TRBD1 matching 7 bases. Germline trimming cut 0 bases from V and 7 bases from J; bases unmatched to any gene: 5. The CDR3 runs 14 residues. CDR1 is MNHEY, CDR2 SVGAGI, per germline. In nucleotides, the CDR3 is TGTGCCAGCAGTTACTCGGACAGGTCCCGTGGCTACACCTTC. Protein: CASSYSDRSRGYTF.

CDR3 nucleotides: TGTGCCAGTAGTACAATCACTAGCGGGAACTACGAGCAGTACTTC. This codes for CASSTITSGNYEQYF. The chain carries TRBV19 and TRBJ2-7; 10 bases match TRBD2. V was clipped by 4 bases and J by 3 bases; unmatched bases: 6. Germline assignment: CDR1 LNHDA and CDR2 SQIVND (reference sequence). The CDR3 contains 15 residues.

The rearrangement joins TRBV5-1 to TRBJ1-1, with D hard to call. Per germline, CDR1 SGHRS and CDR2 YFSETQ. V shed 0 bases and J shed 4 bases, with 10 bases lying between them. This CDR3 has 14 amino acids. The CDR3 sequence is CASSLGDASTEAFF. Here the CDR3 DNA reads TGCGCCAGCAGCTTGGGCGACGCGAGCACTGAAGCTTTCTTT.

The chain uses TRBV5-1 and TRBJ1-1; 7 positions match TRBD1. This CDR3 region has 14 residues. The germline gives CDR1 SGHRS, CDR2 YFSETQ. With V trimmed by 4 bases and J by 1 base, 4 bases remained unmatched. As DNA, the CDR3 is TGCGCCAGCAGCCAGGGGGTGCAGAACACTGAAGCTTTCTTT. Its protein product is CASSQGVQNTEAFF.

The CDR3 bases are TGTGCCAGTAGCACTAGCGGGAGCGAGCAGTACTTC. Its protein is CASSTSGSEQYF. The rearrangement uses TRBV19 and TRBJ2-7, with 11 bases aligning to TRBD2. Germline loops: CDR1 LNHDA, CDR2 SQIVND (reference sequence). CDR3 length: 12 amino acids. V shed 6 bases and J 6 bases; nucleotides not matched to a gene: 1.

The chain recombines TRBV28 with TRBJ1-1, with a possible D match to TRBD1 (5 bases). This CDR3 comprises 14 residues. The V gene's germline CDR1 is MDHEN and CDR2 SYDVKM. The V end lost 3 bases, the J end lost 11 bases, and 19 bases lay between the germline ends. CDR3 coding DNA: TGTGCCAGCAGTTTTGGGACTCACAAGTTGGGTGCTTTCTTT. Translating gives CASSFGTHKLGAFF.

CDR3 residues: CASRGASGGDTQYF. The DNA for the CDR3 is TGTGCCAGCAGGGGGGCTAGCGGTGGAGATACGCAGTATTTT. The chain has TRBV7-2 and TRBJ2-3; TRBD2 is a possible D gene (7 bases). Germline V gene lookup returns CDR1 SGHTA and CDR2 FQGNSA. CDR3 length equals 14 residues. V lost 6 bases and J 5 bases, leaving 15 bases between the germline ends.

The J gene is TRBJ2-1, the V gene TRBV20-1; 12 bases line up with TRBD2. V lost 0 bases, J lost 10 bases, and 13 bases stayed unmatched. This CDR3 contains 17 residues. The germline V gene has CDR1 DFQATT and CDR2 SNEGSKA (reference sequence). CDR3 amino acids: CSARDPALAGGPQEQFF. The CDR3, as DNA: TGCAGTGCTAGAGACCCGGCTCTAGCGGGAGGGCCCCAAGAGCAGTTCTTC.

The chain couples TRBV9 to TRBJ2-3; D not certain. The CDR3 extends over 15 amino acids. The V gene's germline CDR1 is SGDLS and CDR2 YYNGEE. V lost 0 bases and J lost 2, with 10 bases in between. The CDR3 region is CASSVAGSYTDTQYF. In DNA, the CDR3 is TGTGCCAGCAGCGTAGCGGGCAGCTACACAGATACGCAGTATTTT.

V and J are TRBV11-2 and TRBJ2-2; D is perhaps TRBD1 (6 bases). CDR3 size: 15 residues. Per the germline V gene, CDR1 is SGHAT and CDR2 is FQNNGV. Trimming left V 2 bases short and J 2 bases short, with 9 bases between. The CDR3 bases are TGTGCCAGCAGCTTAATCAGGGGAAACACCGGGGAGCTGTTTTTT. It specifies CASSLIRGNTGELFF. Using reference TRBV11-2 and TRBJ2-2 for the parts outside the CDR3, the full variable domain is EAGVAQSPRYKIIEKRQSVAFWCNPISGHATLYWYQQILGQGPKLLIQFQNNGVVDDSQLPKDRFSAERLKGVDSTLKIQPAKLEDSAVYLCASSLIRGNTGELFFGEGSRLTVL.

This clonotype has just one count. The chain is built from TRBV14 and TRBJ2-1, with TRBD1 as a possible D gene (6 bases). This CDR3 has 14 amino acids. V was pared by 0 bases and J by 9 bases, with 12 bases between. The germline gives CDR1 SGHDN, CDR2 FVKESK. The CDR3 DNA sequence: TGTGCCAGCAGCCAAGATTACGGGACAAGTGAGCAGTTCTTC. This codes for CASSQDYGTSEQFF.

CDR3 nucleotides: TGTGCCACCAGTGAACCCGCGACTAGCGGGAGAACAGATACGCAGTATTTT. This codes for CATSEPATSGRTDTQYF. V gene TRBV24-1 combines with J gene TRBJ2-3; 12 nucleotides line up with TRBD2. The CDR3 sequence is 17 residues long. After removal of 4 bases from V and 3 bases from J, the junction contained 7 bases not matched to a gene. Germline-derived CDR1 and CDR2 are KGHDR and SFDVKD.

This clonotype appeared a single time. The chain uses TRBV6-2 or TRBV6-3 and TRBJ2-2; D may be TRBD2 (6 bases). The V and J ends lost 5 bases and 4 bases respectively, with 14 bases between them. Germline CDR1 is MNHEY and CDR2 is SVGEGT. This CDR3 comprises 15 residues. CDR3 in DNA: TGTGCCAGCAGTCGCCGGGACTCCGTCACCGGGGAGCTGTTTTTT. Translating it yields CASSRRDSVTGELFF.

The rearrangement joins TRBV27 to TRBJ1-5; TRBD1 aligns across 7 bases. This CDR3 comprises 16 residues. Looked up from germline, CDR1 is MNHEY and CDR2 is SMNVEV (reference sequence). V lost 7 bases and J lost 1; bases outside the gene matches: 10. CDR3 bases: TGTGCCAGCAAGGTATCGACAGGGTTGAGCAATCAGCCCCAGCATTTT. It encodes CASKVSTGLSNQPQHF.

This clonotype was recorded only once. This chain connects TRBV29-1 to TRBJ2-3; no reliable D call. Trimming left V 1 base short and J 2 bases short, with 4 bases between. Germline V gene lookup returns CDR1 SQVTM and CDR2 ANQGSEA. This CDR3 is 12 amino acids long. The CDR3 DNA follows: TGCAGCGTTGAAGGGGACACAGATACGCAGTATTTT. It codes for CSVEGDTDTQYF.

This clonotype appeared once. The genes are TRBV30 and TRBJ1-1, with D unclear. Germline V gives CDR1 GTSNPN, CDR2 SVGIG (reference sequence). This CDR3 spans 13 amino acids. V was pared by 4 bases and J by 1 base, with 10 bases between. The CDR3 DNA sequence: TGTGCCTGGACACATCAGAGGAACACTGAAGCTTTCTTT. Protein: CAWTHQRNTEAFF.

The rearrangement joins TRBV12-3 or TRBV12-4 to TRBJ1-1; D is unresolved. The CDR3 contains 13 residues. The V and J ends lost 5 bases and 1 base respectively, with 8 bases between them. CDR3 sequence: CASSQDKNTEAFF. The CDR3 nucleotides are TGTGCCAGCAGTCAAGATAAGAACACTGAAGCTTTCTTT.

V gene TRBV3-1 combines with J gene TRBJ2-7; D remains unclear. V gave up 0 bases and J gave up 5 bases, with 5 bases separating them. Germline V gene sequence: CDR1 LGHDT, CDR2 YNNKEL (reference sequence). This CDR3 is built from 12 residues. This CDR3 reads CASSQDKDEQYF. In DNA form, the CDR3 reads TGTGCCAGCAGCCAAGATAAGGACGAGCAGTACTTC.

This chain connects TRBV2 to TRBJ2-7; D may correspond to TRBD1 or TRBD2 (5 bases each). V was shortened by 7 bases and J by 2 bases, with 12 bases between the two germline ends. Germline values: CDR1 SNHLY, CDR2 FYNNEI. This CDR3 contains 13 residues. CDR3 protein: CASTPGTAYEQYF. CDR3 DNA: TGTGCCAGCACGCCGGGGACCGCCTACGAGCAGTACTTC.

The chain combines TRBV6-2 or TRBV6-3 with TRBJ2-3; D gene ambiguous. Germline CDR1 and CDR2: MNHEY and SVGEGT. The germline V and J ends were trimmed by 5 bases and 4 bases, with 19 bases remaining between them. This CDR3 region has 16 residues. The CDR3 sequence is CASSPIYSPRPDTQYF. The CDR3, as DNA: TGTGCCAGCAGTCCCATTTACTCTCCAAGACCAGATACGCAGTATTTT.

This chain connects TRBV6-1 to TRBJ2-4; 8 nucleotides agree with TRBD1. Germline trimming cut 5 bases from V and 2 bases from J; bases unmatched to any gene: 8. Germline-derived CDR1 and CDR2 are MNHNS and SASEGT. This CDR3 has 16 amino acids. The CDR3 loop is CASSPQGASSKNIQYF. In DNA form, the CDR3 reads TGTGCCAGCAGTCCTCAGGGGGCGAGCTCCAAAAACATTCAGTACTTC.

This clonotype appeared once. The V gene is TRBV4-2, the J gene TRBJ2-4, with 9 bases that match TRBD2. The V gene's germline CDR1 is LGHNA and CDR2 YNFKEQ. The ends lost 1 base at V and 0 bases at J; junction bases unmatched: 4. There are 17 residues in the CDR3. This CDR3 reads CASSQVLAGRAKNIQYF. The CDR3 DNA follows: TGTGCCAGCAGCCAAGTACTAGCGGGTAGAGCCAAAAACATTCAGTACTTC.

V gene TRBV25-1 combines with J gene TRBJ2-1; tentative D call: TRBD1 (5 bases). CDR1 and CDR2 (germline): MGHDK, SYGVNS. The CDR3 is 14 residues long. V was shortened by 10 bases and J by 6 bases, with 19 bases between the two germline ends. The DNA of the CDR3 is TGTGCCACAGATCAGGGTGGCGCCACCAATGAGCAGTTCTTC. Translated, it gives CATDQGGATNEQFF.

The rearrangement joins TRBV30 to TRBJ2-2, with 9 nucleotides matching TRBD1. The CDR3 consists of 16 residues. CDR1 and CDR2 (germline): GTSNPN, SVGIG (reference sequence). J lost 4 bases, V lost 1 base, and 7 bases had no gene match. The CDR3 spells CAWSANRGPVTGELFF. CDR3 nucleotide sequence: TGTGCCTGGAGTGCCAACAGGGGGCCGGTCACCGGGGAGCTGTTTTTT.

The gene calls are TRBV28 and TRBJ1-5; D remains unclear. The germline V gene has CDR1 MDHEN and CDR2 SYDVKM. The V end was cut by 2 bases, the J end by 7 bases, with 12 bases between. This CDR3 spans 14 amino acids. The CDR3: CASSLPSLGQPQHF. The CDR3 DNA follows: TGTGCCAGCAGTTTACCCTCGCTTGGACAGCCCCAGCATTTT.

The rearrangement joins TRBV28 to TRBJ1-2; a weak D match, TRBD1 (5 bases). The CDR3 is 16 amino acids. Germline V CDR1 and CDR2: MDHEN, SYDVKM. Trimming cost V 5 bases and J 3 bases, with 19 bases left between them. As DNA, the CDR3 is TGTGCCAGCAGTGTAGGCGGGACGGGCGCCCACTATGGCTACACCTTC. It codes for CASSVGGTGAHYGYTF.

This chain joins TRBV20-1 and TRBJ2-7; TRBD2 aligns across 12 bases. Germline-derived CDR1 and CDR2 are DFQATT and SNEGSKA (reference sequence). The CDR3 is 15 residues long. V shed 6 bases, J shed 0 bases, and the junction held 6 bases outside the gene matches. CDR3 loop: CSAPRTSGTSYEQYF. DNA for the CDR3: TGCAGTGCCCCCCGGACTAGCGGGACCTCCTACGAGCAGTACTTC.